This T cell receptor (beta chain) was obtained from a study of T cell repertoires in cytomegalovirus infection. Study findings and constraints: Dominant in the ex vivo response were TCR beta clonotypes restricted by HLA-C and specific for CMV.

Each CDR3 protein is one row after TCRdb ran MiXCR on the reads. The repertoire holds around 500,000 distinct CDR3 sequences, with approximately 46% as singletons. Ten or more counts support this clonotype. Its antigen is undetermined. The V gene end was trimmed by 4 bases and the J gene end by 0 bases; junction bases not matched to a gene: 12. This CDR3 contains 19 residues. From germline, CDR1 is SGHTS and CDR2 YDEGEE. The source is a human donor in good health (CMV status not recorded). Some clones in this sample may be carry-over from other donors' samples. Material: cultured PBMCs, obtained from culture after CMV antigen stimulation. The rearrangement joins TRBV5-8 to TRBJ1-6; 8 bases agree with TRBD1. CDR3 region: CASSPPRQGAISYNSPLHF. Here the CDR3 DNA reads TGTGCCAGCAGCCCGCCTCGTCAGGGGGCTATCTCCTATAATTCACCCCTCCACTTT.